The rows below give T cell receptor beta chains drawn from one sample of a study of tumor-infiltrating lymphocytes in primary liver carcinoma. MiXCR was run by TCRdb on the multiplex PCR reads, yielding one entry per CDR3 protein. The sample has some 190,000 distinct CDR3 sequences, 50% to 75% seen once; the top ten hold 72%. What was sequenced was peripheral blood. Receptors were obtained from a man between 35 and 55 years old with primary liver carcinoma and hepatitis B virus infection. Each CDR3 is given with its conserved first and last residue. Fields, in order: clone size, D gene, V gene, J gene, CDR3 DNA, CDR3 protein. A D gene is named only where the DNA matches it firmly. Clone size is stated in some rows and not others, as once, few, many or a class when expanded.

>.|.|TRBV5-1|TRBJ2-1
TGCGCCAGTAGCGGAACGATTAGATACAATGAGCAGTTCTTC
CASSGTIRYNEQFF
>.|.|TRBV4-2|TRBJ2-1
TGTGCCAGCAGCCAAGATTTTTCCCCGTCGAAGTACAATGAGCAGTTCTTC
CASSQDFSPSKYNEQFF
>.|.|TRBV10-3|TRBJ2-5
TGTGCCATCAGTGAGTCGTTAGAGACCCAGTACTTC
CAISESLETQYF
>many|TRBD2|TRBV11-2|TRBJ2-7
TGTGCCAGCAGCTTATTCATAGGACTAGCGGGAGGGAGGTCCTACGAGCAGTACTTC
CASSLFIGLAGGRSYEQYF
>.|TRBD1|TRBV5-4|TRBJ1-2
TGTGCCAGCAGCCCCGGGACAGCGGGCTATGGCTACACCTTC
CASSPGTAGYGYTF
>.|TRBD2|TRBV10-3|TRBJ2-3
TGTGCCATCAACCCGGGACTAGCGGGAGGAAGCACAGATACGCAGTATTTT
CAINPGLAGGSTDTQYF
>few|.|TRBV5-1|TRBJ1-5
TGCGCCAGCAGCTTGGTTCGCGATCATAGCAATCAGCCCCAGCATTTT
CASSLVRDHSNQPQHF
>.|TRBD2|TRBV11-2|TRBJ2-3
TGCGCCAGCAGCAATCAATACCCGGGACTAGCGGGACGGGGAGATACGCAGTATTTT
CASSNQYPGLAGRGDTQYF
>.|.|TRBV4-2|TRBJ2-1
TGTGCCAGCAGCCAGGCCGGGGCGGACGATTACAATGAGCAGTTCTTC
CASSQAGADDYNEQFF
>.|TRBD2|TRBV4-1|TRBJ2-2
TGCGCCAGCAGCCAGGTAGCGGGATCGGACACCGGGGAGCTGTTTTTT
CASSQVAGSDTGELFF
>.|TRBD2|TRBV20-1|TRBJ2-3
TGCAGTGCTAATCAGGGGCTAGCGGGGCTCACAGATACGCAGTATTTT
CSANQGLAGLTDTQYF
>few|.|TRBV12-3/TRBV12-4|TRBJ2-7
TGTGCCAGCAGTTTCGGGCAGCTAGACTACGAGCAGTACTTC
CASSFGQLDYEQYF
>.|TRBD2|TRBV5-5|TRBJ2-7
TGTGCCAGCAGCCTTGGACTAGCGGGGCCCTCCTACGAGCAGTACTTC
CASSLGLAGPSYEQYF
>many|TRBD2|TRBV6-1|TRBJ2-3
TGTGCCAGCACCCGAGGGAGGGATGATACGCAGTATTTT
CASTRGRDDTQYF
>.|TRBD1|TRBV10-3|TRBJ1-2
TGTGCCATCAGTGAGCCCTCTAGTGCTCCAGGGGGCATCTATGGCTACACCTTC
CAISEPSSAPGGIYGYTF
>many|TRBD1|TRBV6-1|TRBJ2-7
TGTGCCAGCAGTGAAGCCCCGGGACAGGGCTACGAGCAGTACTTC
CASSEAPGQGYEQYF
>.|TRBD1|TRBV19|TRBJ2-1
TGTGCCAGTAGTCCCGACCGGGACAGGGGGGTCAATGAGCAGTTCTTC
CASSPDRDRGVNEQFF
>.|TRBD2|TRBV4-2|TRBJ2-3
TGTGCCAGCAGCCAAGATCAGGCTAGCGGGATTACAGATACGCAGTATTTT
CASSQDQASGITDTQYF
>.|TRBD1|TRBV28|TRBJ1-4
TGTGCCAGCATTGTCCCGGGACAGGGGAATAATGAAAAACTGTTTTTT
CASIVPGQGNNEKLFF
>.|.|TRBV11-2|TRBJ2-2
TGTACCAGCAGCCGCAGGGGTAACACCGGGGAGCTATTTTTT
CTSSRRGNTGELFF
>.|.|TRBV10-3|TRBJ1-2
TGTGCCATCAGTCCGATGGAAGCCAACTATGACTACACCTTC
CAISPMEANYDYTF
>.|.|TRBV28|TRBJ2-7
TGTGCCAGCAGTCCCGGGACAATTTACGAGCACTACTTC
CASSPGTIYEHYF
>.|TRBD2|TRBV11-2|TRBJ2-3
TGTGCCAGCAGCGAAGGGACTAGAGGTAGCACAGGTACGCAGTATTTT
CASSEGTRGSTGTQYF
>.|.|TRBV6-5|TRBJ2-5
TGTGCCAGCAGTTACTCGAGTGGGTACCAAGAGATCCAGTACTTC
CASSYSSGYQEIQYF
>.|.|TRBV6-6|TRBJ2-1
TGTGCCGGCAGTTACTTAGCGCCCGCCCTCAACAATGAGCAGTTCTTC
CAGSYLAPALNNEQFF
>few|TRBD1|TRBV29-1|TRBJ1-1
TGCAGCGTTTCCAGGGGGCGAGACACTGAAGCTTTCTTT
CSVSRGRDTEAFF
>.|.|TRBV29-1|TRBJ2-3
TGCAGCGTTGAAAGCACGGATGGCACAGATATGCAGTATTTT
CSVESTDGTDMQYF
>.|.|TRBV5-1|TRBJ2-7
TGCGCCAGCAGCTTGAAACAGGGAGGCGAGCAGTACTTC
CASSLKQGGEQYF
>.|TRBD2|TRBV6-1|TRBJ2-1
TGTGCCAGCAGTGGGTGGTCGTGGGCGGGAGAGGTGAATGAGCAGTTCTTC
CASSGWSWAGEVNEQFF
>.|.|TRBV14|TRBJ2-4
TGTGCCAGCAGCCAAGAGCTGGGAAACATTCAGCACTTC
CASSQELGNIQHF
>many|TRBD2|TRBV29-1|TRBJ2-3
TGCAGCGTCCGAAGGACTAGCGGGAGAATGGATACGCAGTATTTT
CSVRRTSGRMDTQYF
>.|TRBD2|TRBV11-3|TRBJ2-1
TGTGCCAGTATCTTAAACAGCGGGGGGGGCGAGCAGTTCTTC
CASILNSGGGEQFF
>many|.|TRBV11-2|TRBJ2-5
TGTGCCAGCAGCTCGATAGGAAGCGGCCAAGAGACCCAGTACTTC
CASSSIGSGQETQYF
>many|.|TRBV29-1|TRBJ1-2
TGCAGCGTTGAGAGTGGTGGGGCAGGGTCTAACTATGGCTACACCTTC
CSVESGGAGSNYGYTF
>.|.|TRBV6-5|TRBJ1-4
TGTGCCAGCAGCCTTCATCCCAATGAAAAACTGTTTTTT
CASSLHPNEKLFF
>.|TRBD1|TRBV5-1|TRBJ1-2
TGCGCCAGCAGCTTGGAACAGGGGGCGCCCCATGGCTACACCTTC
CASSLEQGAPHGYTF
>.|TRBD2|TRBV5-1|TRBJ2-1
TGCGCCAGCAGCTTGAGGGCTAGCGGGATTTTTCGAAGGGGCAATGAGCAGTTCTTC
CASSLRASGIFRRGNEQFF
>.|.|TRBV6-1|TRBJ1-2
TGTGCCAGCAGTGAAGACCGTGCTGCCTTCTATGACTACACCTTC
CASSEDRAAFYDYTF
>.|.|TRBV6-2/TRBV6-3|TRBJ2-3
TGTGCCAGCAGTCCCGTCCCAGATACGCAGTATTTT
CASSPVPDTQYF
>.|.|TRBV12-3/TRBV12-4|TRBJ2-2
TGTGGCAGCAGCCCGGAACAGAACACCGGGGAGCTGTTTTTT
CGSSPEQNTGELFF
>.|TRBD2|TRBV14|TRBJ2-1
TGTGCCAGCAGCCCCTTAGCGGGAGGGAACTACAATGAGCAGTTCTTC
CASSPLAGGNYNEQFF
>few|.|TRBV7-9|TRBJ2-5
TGTGCCAGCAGCTCCGAAGTGGAGACCCAGTACTTC
CASSSEVETQYF
>once|TRBD2|TRBV11-2|TRBJ2-7
TGTGCCAGCATCTTAGGTCGGGACTATGTTTCGGAGCAGTACTTC
CASILGRDYVSEQYF
>.|.|TRBV11-2|TRBJ2-3
TGTGCCAGCAGCTTAGGGGCTAGCACGGATGCGCAGTATTTT
CASSLGASTDAQYF
>.|.|TRBV4-1|TRBJ2-7
TGCGCCAGCAGCCTTAATGGGGGAGTAGGGGGTGGCGAGCAGTACTTC
CASSLNGGVGGGEQYF
>.|.|TRBV28|TRBJ2-7
TGTACCAGCAGTTTGAAAAGGGAGCAGTACTTC
CTSSLKREQYF
>.|TRBD1|TRBV12-3/TRBV12-4|TRBJ2-5
TGTGCCAGCAGTTACCTTCAGGGGGCAGAGGAGACCCAGTACTTC
CASSYLQGAEETQYF
>.|.|TRBV12-3/TRBV12-4|TRBJ1-1
TGTGCCAGCAGTTTAAGTGTGGGGAATCAGAACACTGAAGCTTTCTTT
CASSLSVGNQNTEAFF
>.|.|TRBV5-6|TRBJ1-1
TGTGCCAGCAGCTTGTACCATAACGCTGAAGCTTTCTTT
CASSLYHNAEAFF
>.|TRBD1|TRBV29-1|TRBJ1-6
TGCAGCGTCGGGACAGGGGGCAGAGAATCACCCCTCCACTTT
CSVGTGGRESPLHF
>few|TRBD1|TRBV5-8|TRBJ1-5
TGTGCCAGCCAGCGGTGGACAGGGGTGAATCGGCAGCCCCAGCATTTT
CASQRWTGVNRQPQHF